These 5 T cell receptor beta chains share one sample of origin, sequenced in a study of regulatory T cells in long-lasting Graves disease. Specified time point: newly diagnosed GD, antithyroid drugs for less than 3 months. Researchers made the TCR library from RNA that was extracted from PBMCs. TCR beta libraries were built with iRepertoire HTBI primers and Arm-PCR of CDR3 regions. TCRdb re-called the multiplex PCR reads through MiXCR, storing one row per CDR3 protein. Of hundreds of thousands of distinct CDR3 sequences in the sample, less than 20% are singletons; the top ten hold 20% to 25%. The sequencing here drew on peripheral blood mononuclear cells (PBMCs), taken at new diagnosis, from a patient treated with antithyroid drugs. The receptors derive from a female donor with Graves disease.

This clonotype was counted at least ten times. The rearrangement joins TRBV6-2 or TRBV6-3 to TRBJ2-5, with TRBD2 matching 7 bases. The germline gives CDR1 MNHEY, CDR2 SVGEGT. The length of the CDR3 is 16 residues. With V trimmed by 7 bases and J by 2 bases, 13 bases remained unmatched. CDR3 bases: TGTGCCAGCATATATCTTAGCGGGCGACTGCAAGAGACCCAGTACTTC. Translation: CASIYLSGRLQETQYF.

This clonotype was observed at least ten times. This rearrangement joins TRBV5-1 to TRBJ2-3; D gene unclear. V lost 7 bases to trimming and J lost 0 bases, with 9 bases between them. CDR1 and CDR2 from the germline V gene are SGHRS and YFSETQ. This CDR3 spans 13 amino acids. The CDR3 reads CASHRVSTDTQYF. CDR3 coding DNA: TGCGCCAGCCATAGAGTCAGCACAGATACGCAGTATTTT. The full variable domain, in which reference TRBV5-1 and TRBJ2-3 provide the parts outside the CDR3, is KAGVTQTPRYLIKTRGQQVTLSCSPISGHRSVSWYQQTPGQGLQFLFEYFSETQRNKGNFPGRFSGRQFSNSRSEMNVSTLELGDSALYLCASHRVSTDTQYFGPGTRLTVL.

This sequence joins TRBV28 and TRBJ2-3; D is unresolved. There are 17 residues in the CDR3. Deletions cut 3 bases from V and 5 bases from J, with 21 bases between. Germline lookup yields CDR1 MDHEN and CDR2 SYDVKM. The CDR3 loop is CASSFMGGRTRGDTQYF. As DNA, the CDR3 is TGTGCCAGCAGTTTTATGGGTGGGCGGACCCGCGGAGATACGCAGTATTTT.

This clonotype was counted many times. The chain employs TRBV7-9 and TRBJ2-3; D ambiguous. This CDR3 contains 12 residues. Deletions cut 5 bases from V and 6 bases from J, with 9 bases between. Germline V gene lookup returns CDR1 SEHNR and CDR2 FQNEAQ (reference sequence). As DNA, the CDR3 is TGTGCCAGCAGCCGCGTAGTGGATACGCAGTATTTT. The encoded protein is CASSRVVDTQYF.

This chain uses TRBV28 with TRBJ2-4; the D is unclear. Germline lookup yields CDR1 MDHEN and CDR2 SYDVKM. V lost 2 bases and J 0 bases, leaving 11 bases between the germline ends. This CDR3 region has 16 residues. The CDR3 nucleotides read TGTGCCAGCAGTTTAGATTCGAACCTAGCCAAAAACATTCAGTACTTC. It specifies CASSLDSNLAKNIQYF. The variable domain in full, completed from reference TRBV28 and TRBJ2-4, reads DVKVTQSSRYLVKRTGEKVFLECVQDMDHENMFWYRQDPGLGLRLIYFSYDVKMKEKGDIPEGYSVSREKKERFSLILESASTNQTSMYLCASSLDSNLAKNIQYFGAGTRLSVL.